In its sample, the clone carrying this T cell receptor beta chain was seen many times. Its matching antigen is unknown. The data were obtained in a study of T-cell reconstitution after alpha-beta-depleted transplantation in children. V was pared by 7 bases and J by 6 bases, with 14 bases of the junction left unmatched. The CDR3 sequence is 15 residues long. Germline V gives CDR1 MNHNS, CDR2 SASEGT. Study-level findings and limits: Expanded graft clones numbering several hundred reportedly gave rise to alpha-beta T cells about two months after transplant. Surviving recipient T cells and thymic progenitors accounted for the high day-60 TCRbeta diversity observed in some patients.

The authors prepared the TCRbeta library with unique molecular identifiers. TCRdb itself ran the PCR reads through MiXCR, one entry per CDR3 protein. The data show approximately 490,000 distinct CDR3 sequences, with 10% to 13% seen just once and about 2.1% held by the top ten. This clonotype was obtained from a child between 2 and 9 years old with inherited bone marrow failure, due to receive a stem cell transplant. This chain uses TRBV6-1 with TRBJ2-7, with 8 bases lining up with TRBD1. This specimen consisted of PBMCs, obtained before TCRalphabeta/CD19-depleted stem cell transplant. The chain's CDR3 is CASTPLSQGASEQYF. Here the CDR3 DNA reads TGTGCCAGCACCCCCTTGTCTCAGGGGGCGAGCGAGCAGTACTTC.